A single sample is the source of the 27 T cell receptor beta chains below, sequenced in a study of shared clonotypes between healthy human individuals. Method: immunoSEQ multiplex PCR; TCRdb's copy keeps in-frame clones and lacks some. The sample yields about 980,000 clones, 60% to 85% seen once. The sample comprised memory CD4+ T cells sorted from blood. Subset described: CD45RA-negative fraction. The receptor set was obtained from a man aged 18-30 years in good health.

The rearrangement uses TRBV25-1 and TRBJ1-2; D gene ambiguous. The V and J ends lost 6 bases and 8 bases respectively, with 16 bases between them. From germline, CDR1 is MGHDK and CDR2 SYGVNS. The CDR3 sequence is 13 residues long. CDR3 DNA: TGTGCCAGCAGCGAAGGTGGGGAGTGGGGCTACACCTTC. Protein product: CASSEGGEWGYTF.

This clone was picked up a small number of times. An end of the junction differs from the germline gene, which may be a read error. The chain recombines TRBV30 with TRBJ2-7, with 7 bases that match TRBD1. CDR1 and CDR2 (germline): GTSNPN, SVGIG (reference sequence). This CDR3 is built from 12 residues. The CDR3 loop is CAWSSSGTDLAF. The CDR3 DNA is TGTGCCTGGAGTAGCTCCGGGACAGACCTTGCCTTC. Complete variable domain (other parts from reference TRBV30 and TRBJ2-7): SQTIHQWPATLVQPVGSPLSLECTVEGTSNPNLYWYRQAAGRGLQLLFYSVGIGQISSEVPQNLSASRPQDRQFILSSKKLLLSDSGFYLCAWSSSGTDLAFGPGTRLTVT.

J is TRBJ1-1 and V is TRBV5-1; D ambiguous. Trimming cost V 1 base and J 5 bases, with 6 bases left between them. CDR1 is SGHRS and CDR2 is YFSETQ in the germline V gene. The CDR3 runs 12 residues. CDR3 DNA: TGCGCCAGCAGCTTGCCGGGGACTGAAGCTTTCTTT. Translating gives CASSLPGTEAFF.

The rearrangement uses TRBV11-2 and TRBJ2-2; the D gene is possibly TRBD1 (5 bases). The CDR3 length is 13 residues. Germline CDR1 reads SGHAT; CDR2 reads FQNNGV. The V gene lost 7 bases and the J gene lost 4 bases, with 10 bases spanning the gap. The CDR3: CASTWGLTGELFF. The CDR3 bases are TGTGCCAGCACCTGGGGCCTCACCGGGGAGCTGTTTTTT.

About this clone: An end of the junction does not agree with germline; a read error may underlie this. The rearrangement joins TRBV7-7 to TRBJ1-5; D unresolved. CDR1 SSHAT and CDR2 FNYEAQ come from the germline V gene (reference sequence). The CDR3 totals 13 residues. CDR3 DNA: TGTGCTAGCAGCTTAGATAGCAATCAGCCCCAGCATTTT. It encodes CASSLDSNQPQHF.

CDR3 DNA: TGTGCCAGCAGGGCGGCAGGATCCTACAATGAGCAGTTCTTC. Protein sequence: CASRAAGSYNEQFF. The chain employs TRBV25-1 and TRBJ2-1; D not resolved. In germline, CDR1 is MGHDK, CDR2 SYGVNS. V lost 6 bases and J lost 1, with 10 bases in between. The CDR3 totals 14 residues.

The chain uses TRBV9 and TRBJ1-3, with 10 bases fitting TRBD1. V dropped 5 bases and J dropped 0; count of bases not matched to a gene: 5. Per germline, CDR1 SGDLS and CDR2 YYNGEE. The CDR3 runs 16 residues. This CDR3 reads CASSSGTGDSGNTIYF. CDR3 nucleotide sequence: TGTGCCAGCAGTTCCGGGACAGGGGACTCTGGAAACACCATATATTTT.

The V gene is TRBV7-3, the J gene TRBJ2-2; D is possibly TRBD1 or TRBD2 (5 bases each). V was trimmed by 5 bases and J by 4 bases, leaving 11 bases between them. The CDR3 totals 14 residues. CDR1 and CDR2 from the germline V gene are SGHTA and FQGTGA. CDR3 coding DNA: TGTGCCAGCAGCCCAGGGCGGGCCACCGGGGAGCTGTTTTTT. This translates into CASSPGRATGELFF.

The gene calls are TRBV6-5 and TRBJ1-2; D gene ambiguous. Germline V CDR1 and CDR2: MNHEY, SVGAGI. Trimming removed 2 bases from V and 5 bases from J, with 12 bases in between. This CDR3 contains 14 residues. CDR3 DNA: TGTGCCAGCAGTTACAGGTCCAGTCCATATGGCTACACCTTC. It is translated as CASSYRSSPYGYTF.

This clone was seen more than once but under ten times. This chain joins TRBV28 and TRBJ1-2, with no clear D. This CDR3 contains 10 residues. The germline gives CDR1 MDHEN, CDR2 SYDVKM. This CDR3 reads CGVFNYGYTF. The CDR3 coding sequence is TGTGGAGTCTTTAACTATGGCTACACCTTC.

This clone showed up just a few times. The chain uses TRBV7-9 and TRBJ1-4; D gene uncertain. Germline V lookup: CDR1 SEHNR, CDR2 FQNEAQ (reference sequence). The CDR3 is 15 amino acids. V was cut by 6 bases and J by 8 bases, with 19 bases left in between. The CDR3 reads CASSPGQAEGEKLFF. The CDR3 DNA sequence: TGTGCCAGCAGTCCCGGGCAGGCCGAAGGGGAAAAACTGTTTTTT.

This clone came up many times. This chain connects TRBV27 to TRBJ2-3; 12 bases line up with TRBD2. This CDR3 spans 16 amino acids. Per germline, CDR1 MNHEY and CDR2 SMNVEV (reference sequence). Unmatched junction bases numbered 9, after V lost 10 bases and J lost 1 base. The CDR3 coding sequence is TGTGCCACACGGACTAGCGGGACGGCTGGCACAGATACGCAGTATTTT. Protein sequence: CATRTSGTAGTDTQYF.

This clone was detected a few times. CDR3 amino acids: CASSLTRAQNEQFF. The CDR3 DNA reads as TGTGCCAGCAGCTTAACGAGAGCCCAGAATGAGCAGTTCTTC. The chain carries TRBV7-9 and TRBJ2-1; D remains unclear. The CDR3 runs to 14 residues. V lost 2 bases and J lost 7, with 12 bases in between. The germline V gene encodes CDR1 SEHNR and CDR2 FQNEAQ (reference sequence). Complete variable domain (other parts from reference TRBV7-9 and TRBJ2-1): DTGVSQNPRHKITKRGQNVTFRCDPISEHNRLYWYRQTLGQGPEFLTYFQNEAQLEKSRLLSDRFSAERPKGSFSTLEIQRTEQGDSAMYLCASSLTRAQNEQFFGPGTRLTVL.

The chain uses TRBV10-1 and TRBJ1-1, with TRBD1 identical over 7 bases. The J segment lost 5 bases and the V segment lost 4 bases, leaving 19 bases of the junction unmatched. The CDR3 runs to 18 residues. From germline, CDR1 is WNHNN and CDR2 SYGVQD (reference sequence). DNA of the CDR3: TGCGCCAGCAGTGGAAGTCTCCAACCCGGGACAGCCCGAACTGAAGCTTTCTTT. Its protein product is CASSGSLQPGTARTEAFF.

V is TRBV5-1 and J is TRBJ2-3; D not certain. The CDR3 sequence is 11 residues long. V dropped 4 bases and J dropped 5 bases, with 5 bases sitting between them. Per the germline V gene, CDR1 is SGHRS and CDR2 is YFSETQ. CDR3 sequence (DNA): TGCGCCAGCAGCATAGAAGATACGCAGTATTTT. This gives the protein CASSIEDTQYF.

J is TRBJ2-1 and V is TRBV19; D is unresolved. V was shortened by 6 bases and J by 5 bases, with 26 bases between the two germline ends. Germline V lookup: CDR1 LNHDA, CDR2 SQIVND (reference sequence). This CDR3 comprises 18 residues. The CDR3 region has the DNA TGTGCCAGTAGCCCAAGATTGCACGTGTTGTTGGGGAACAATGAGCAGTTCTTC. Protein product: CASSPRLHVLLGNNEQFF.

The chain carries TRBV6-1 and TRBJ1-4; a possible D gene is TRBD1 (5 bases). The CDR3 loop spans 15 amino acids. The V end lost 6 bases, the J end lost 5 bases, and 16 bases lay between the germline ends. Looked up from germline, CDR1 is MNHNS and CDR2 is SASEGT. CDR3 DNA sequence: TGTGCCAGCAGGAATTCGGGGGGAGGAAATGAAAAACTGTTTTTT. It translates to CASRNSGGGNEKLFF.

The chain recombines TRBV6-5 with TRBJ2-7; D tentatively reads TRBD1 or TRBD2 (6 bases each). The CDR3 is 14 amino acids. Germline CDR1 and CDR2: MNHEY and SVGAGI. Trimming pared 6 bases from V and 6 bases from J, leaving 18 bases between. The CDR3 sequence: CASSGGRDGSEQYF. Written as DNA, the CDR3 is TGTGCCAGCAGCGGGGGCAGGGACGGTTCCGAGCAGTACTTC.

The chain links TRBV10-3 to TRBJ1-4; TRBD1 aligns across 7 bases. Trimming at V came to 2 bases and at J to 4 bases, leaving 10 bases not matched to a gene. The CDR3 has 17 amino acids. Germline V lookup: CDR1 ENHRY, CDR2 SYGVKD. CDR3 DNA sequence: TGTGCCATCAGTGAGGTACCAGGGGGACAGATTAATGAAAAACTGTTTTTT. Translating gives CAISEVPGGQINEKLFF.

This clone was observed once. The V call is TRBV15, the J call TRBJ2-1; perhaps TRBD2 as D (5 bases). The V gene lost 4 bases and the J gene lost 8 bases, with 18 bases spanning the gap. This CDR3 contains 15 residues. CDR1 and CDR2 (germline): LNHNV, YYDKDF (reference sequence). This CDR3 reads CATSNRGSNFDEQFF. The CDR3 coding sequence is TGTGCCACCAGCAACCGCGGGTCGAATTTCGATGAGCAGTTCTTC.

CDR3 sequence (DNA): TGTGCCAGCAGCTTAGCCCTAGGGAGTAACAGCTACACCTTC. This codes for CASSLALGSNSYTF. V is TRBV7-9 and J is TRBJ1-2, with D unresolved. Per germline, CDR1 SEHNR and CDR2 FQNEAQ (reference sequence). V gave up 0 bases and J gave up 9 bases, with 14 bases separating them. The CDR3 has 14 amino acids. Based on the CDR3 plus reference TRBV7-9 and TRBJ1-2, the full variable domain is DTGVSQNPRHKITKRGQNVTFRCDPISEHNRLYWYRQTLGQGPEFLTYFQNEAQLEKSRLLSDRFSAERPKGSFSTLEIQRTEQGDSAMYLCASSLALGSNSYTFGSGTRLTVV.

The chain joins TRBV5-1 to TRBJ2-3; perhaps TRBD1 as D (7 bases). Germline CDR1 SGHRS, CDR2 YFSETQ. Trimming cost V 5 bases and J 3 bases, with 16 bases left between them. The CDR3 is 15 residues long. CDR3 bases: TGCGCCAGCAGACAAACAGGGGAGGTGACAGATACGCAGTATTTT. Its translation: CASRQTGEVTDTQYF.

The chain has TRBV5-4 and TRBJ2-5; 8 bases are shared with TRBD1. This CDR3 is built from 14 residues. The V and J ends lost 4 bases and 2 bases, in that order; junction bases with no gene match: 4. Germline V gives CDR1 SGHNT, CDR2 YYREEE (reference sequence). CDR3 bases: TGTGCCAGCAGCCTGACAGGGGCTCAAGAGACCCAGTACTTC. As protein: CASSLTGAQETQYF.

The CDR3 loop is CASSDPRGGRDEQYF. The CDR3 region has the DNA TGTGCCAGCAGTGACCCAAGGGGTGGTAGGGACGAGCAGTACTTC. J is TRBJ2-7 and V is TRBV6-1, with D tentatively TRBD1 (5 bases). Trimming left V 3 bases short and J 5 bases short, with 17 bases between. Germline assignment: CDR1 MNHNS and CDR2 SASEGT. The CDR3 extends over 15 amino acids.

Points on this clone: In the same sample, other DNA sequences code for this CDR3. The chain combines TRBV6-5 with TRBJ1-1, with D unclear. The germline V gene encodes CDR1 MNHEY and CDR2 SVGAGI. Trimming stripped 6 bases from V and 2 bases from J, with 7 bases between. This CDR3 has 12 residues. The CDR3 DNA reads TGTGCCAGCAGCACCGTTAACACTGAAGCTTTCTTT. This sequence encodes CASSTVNTEAFF.

In this sample, this clone turned up once. The chain employs TRBV18 and TRBJ2-5, with 7 bases identical to TRBD2. Germline V gives CDR1 KGHSH, CDR2 LQKENI. J was trimmed by 5 bases and V by 3 bases; bases with no gene match: 3. The CDR3 totals 13 residues. The CDR3 DNA reads as TGTGCCAGCTCACCGGACGGGAGGGAGACCCAGTACTTC. Encoded protein: CASSPDGRETQYF.

This chain uses TRBV16 with TRBJ1-1, with D possibly TRBD1 on 6 matching bases. Trimming removed 0 bases from V and 5 bases from J, with 10 bases in between. The CDR3 has 14 amino acids. Germline V CDR1 and CDR2: KGHSY, FQNENV. This CDR3 reads CASSQSSGETEAFF. The CDR3 DNA is TGTGCCAGCAGCCAATCTTCAGGGGAAACTGAAGCTTTCTTT. Based on the CDR3 plus reference TRBV16 and TRBJ1-1, the full variable domain is GEEVAQTPKHLVRGEGQKAKLYCAPIKGHSYVFWYQQVLKNEFKFLISFQNENVFDETGMPKERFSAKCLPNSPCSLEIQATKLEDSAVYFCASSQSSGETEAFFGQGTRLTVV.